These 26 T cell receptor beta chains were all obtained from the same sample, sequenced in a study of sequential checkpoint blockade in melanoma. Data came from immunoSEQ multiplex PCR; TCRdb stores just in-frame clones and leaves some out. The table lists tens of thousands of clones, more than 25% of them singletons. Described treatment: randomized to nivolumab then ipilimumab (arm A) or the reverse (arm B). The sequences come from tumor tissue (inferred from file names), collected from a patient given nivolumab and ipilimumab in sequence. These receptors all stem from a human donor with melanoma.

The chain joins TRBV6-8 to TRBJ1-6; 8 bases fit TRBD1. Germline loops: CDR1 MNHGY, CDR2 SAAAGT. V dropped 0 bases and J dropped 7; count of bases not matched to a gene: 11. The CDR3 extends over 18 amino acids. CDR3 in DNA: TGTGCCAGCAGTTACTCCTCAAGCCGGACAGGGTACAATTCACCCCTCCACTTT. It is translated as CASSYSSSRTGYNSPLHF.

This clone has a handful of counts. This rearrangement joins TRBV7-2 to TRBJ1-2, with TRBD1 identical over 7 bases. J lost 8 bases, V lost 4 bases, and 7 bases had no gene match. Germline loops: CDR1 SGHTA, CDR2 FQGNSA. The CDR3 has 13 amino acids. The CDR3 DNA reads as TGTGCCAGCAGCTGGGACAGCCCCGGAGGCTACACCTTC. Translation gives CASSWDSPGGYTF. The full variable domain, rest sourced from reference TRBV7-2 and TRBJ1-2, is GAGVSQSPSNKVTEKGKDVELRCDPISGHTALYWYRQSLGQGLEFLIYFQGNSAPDKSGLPSDRFSAERTGGSVSTLTIQRTQQEDSAVYLCASSWDSPGGYTFGSGTRLTVV.

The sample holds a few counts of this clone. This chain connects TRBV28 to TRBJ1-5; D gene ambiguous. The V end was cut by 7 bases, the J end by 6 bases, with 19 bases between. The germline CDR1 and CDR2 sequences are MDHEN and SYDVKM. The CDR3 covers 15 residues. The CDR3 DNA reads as TGTGCCAGCACCGCTGGGAGGTATCCGGTTCAGCCCCAGCATTTT. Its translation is CASTAGRYPVQPQHF.

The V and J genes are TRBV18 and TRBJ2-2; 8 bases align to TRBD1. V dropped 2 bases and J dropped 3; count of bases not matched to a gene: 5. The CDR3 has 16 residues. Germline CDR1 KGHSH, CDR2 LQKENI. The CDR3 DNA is TGTGCCAGCTCACCAACTCAGGGGGCTTACACCGGGGAGCTGTTTTTT. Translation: CASSPTQGAYTGELFF.

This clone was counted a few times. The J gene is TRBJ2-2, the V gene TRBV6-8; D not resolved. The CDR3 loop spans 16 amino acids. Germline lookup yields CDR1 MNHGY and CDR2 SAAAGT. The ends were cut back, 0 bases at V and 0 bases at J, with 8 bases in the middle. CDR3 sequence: CASSYSYAANTGELFF. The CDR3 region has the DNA TGTGCCAGCAGTTACTCTTACGCCGCGAACACCGGGGAGCTGTTTTTT.

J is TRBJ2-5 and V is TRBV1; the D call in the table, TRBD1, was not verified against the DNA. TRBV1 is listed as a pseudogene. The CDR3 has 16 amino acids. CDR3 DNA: TGCGCCAGCAGCCAAAACCCCTACAGGGCGGAGGAGACCCAGTACTTC. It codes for CASSQNPYRAEETQYF.

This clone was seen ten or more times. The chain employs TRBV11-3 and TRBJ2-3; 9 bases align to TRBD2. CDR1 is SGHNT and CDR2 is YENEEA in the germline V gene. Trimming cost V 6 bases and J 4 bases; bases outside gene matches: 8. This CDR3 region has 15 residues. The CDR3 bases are TGTGCCAGCAGACCTAGCGGGGACCGGGCAGATACGCAGTATTTT. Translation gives CASRPSGDRADTQYF.

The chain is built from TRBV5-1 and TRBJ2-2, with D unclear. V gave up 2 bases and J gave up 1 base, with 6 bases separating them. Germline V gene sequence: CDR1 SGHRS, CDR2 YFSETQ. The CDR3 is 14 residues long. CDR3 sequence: CASSFSGNTGELFF. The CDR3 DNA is TGCGCCAGCAGCTTTTCAGGGAACACCGGGGAGCTGTTTTTT.

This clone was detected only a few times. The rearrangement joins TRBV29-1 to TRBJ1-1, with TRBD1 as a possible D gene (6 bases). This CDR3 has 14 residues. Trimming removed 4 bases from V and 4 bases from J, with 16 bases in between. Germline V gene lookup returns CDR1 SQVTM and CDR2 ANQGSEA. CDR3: CSVVRGGASTEAFF. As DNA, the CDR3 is TGCAGCGTTGTGCGAGGGGGGGCGAGCACTGAAGCTTTCTTT.

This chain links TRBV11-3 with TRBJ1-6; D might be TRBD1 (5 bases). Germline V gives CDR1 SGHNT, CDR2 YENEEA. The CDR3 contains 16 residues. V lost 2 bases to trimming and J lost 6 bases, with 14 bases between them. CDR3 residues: CASSLSVVGTNSPLHF. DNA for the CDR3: TGTGCCAGCAGCTTATCAGTTGTAGGGACTAATTCACCCCTCCACTTT.

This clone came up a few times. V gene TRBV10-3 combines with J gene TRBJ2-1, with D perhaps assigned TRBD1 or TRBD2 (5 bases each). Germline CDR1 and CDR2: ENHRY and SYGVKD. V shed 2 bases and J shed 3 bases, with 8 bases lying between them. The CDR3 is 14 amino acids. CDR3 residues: CAISEGGSYNEQFF. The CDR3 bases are TGTGCCATCAGTGAGGGGGGAAGCTACAATGAGCAGTTCTTC.

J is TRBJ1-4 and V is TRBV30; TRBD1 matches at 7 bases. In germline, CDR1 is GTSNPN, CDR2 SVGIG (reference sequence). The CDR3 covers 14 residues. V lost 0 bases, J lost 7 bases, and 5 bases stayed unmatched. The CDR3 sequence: CAWSVQGNGEKLFF. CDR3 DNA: TGTGCCTGGAGTGTACAGGGGAACGGTGAAAAACTGTTTTTT.

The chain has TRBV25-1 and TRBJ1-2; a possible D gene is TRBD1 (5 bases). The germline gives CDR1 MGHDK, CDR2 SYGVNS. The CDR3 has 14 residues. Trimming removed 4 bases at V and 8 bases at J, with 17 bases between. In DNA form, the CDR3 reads TGTGCCAGCAGTGCTGACAGTAGAGCGGGGGGCTACACCTTC. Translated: CASSADSRAGGYTF.

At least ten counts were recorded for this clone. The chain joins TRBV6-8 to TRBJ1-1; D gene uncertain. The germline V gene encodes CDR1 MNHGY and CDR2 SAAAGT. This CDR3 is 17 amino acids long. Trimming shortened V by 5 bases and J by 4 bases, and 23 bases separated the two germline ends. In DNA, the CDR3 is TGTGCCAGCAGTGACGATTTAGGAGAACGAGGGCGCACTGAAGCTTTCTTT. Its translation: CASSDDLGERGRTEAFF.

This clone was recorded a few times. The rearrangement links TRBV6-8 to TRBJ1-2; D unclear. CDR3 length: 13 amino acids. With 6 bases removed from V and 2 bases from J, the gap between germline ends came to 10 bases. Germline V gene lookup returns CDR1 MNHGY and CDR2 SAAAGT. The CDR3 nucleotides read TGTGCCAGCAGCGAGACCGTAAACTATGGCTACACCTTC. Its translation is CASSETVNYGYTF.

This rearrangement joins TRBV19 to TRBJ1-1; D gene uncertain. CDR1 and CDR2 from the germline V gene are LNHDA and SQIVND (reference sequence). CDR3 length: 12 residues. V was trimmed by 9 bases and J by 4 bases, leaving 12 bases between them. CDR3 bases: TGTGCCAGCAGAACACGGTCCACTGAAGCTTTCTTT. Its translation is CASRTRSTEAFF.

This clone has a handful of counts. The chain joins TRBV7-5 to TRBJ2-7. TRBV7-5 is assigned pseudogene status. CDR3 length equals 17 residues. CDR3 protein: CASRLERQGFSGYEQYF. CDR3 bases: TGTGCCAGCCGTCTGGAACGTCAGGGTTTTTCGGGATACGAGCAGTACTTC.

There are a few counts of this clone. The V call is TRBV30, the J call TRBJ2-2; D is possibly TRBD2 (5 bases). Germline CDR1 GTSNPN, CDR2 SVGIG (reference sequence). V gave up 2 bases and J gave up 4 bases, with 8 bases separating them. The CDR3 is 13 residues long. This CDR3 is CAWSREGTGELFF. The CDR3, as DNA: TGTGCCTGGAGTAGAGAGGGCACCGGGGAGCTGTTTTTT.

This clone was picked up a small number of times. The CDR3 reads CASRGRQGWGELFF. As DNA, the CDR3 is TGTGCCAGTAGGGGCCGACAGGGTTGGGGGGAGCTGTTTTTT. This sequence joins TRBV19 and TRBJ2-2, with 7 bases that match TRBD1. The CDR3 has 14 amino acids. Losses at the gene ends were 6 bases for V and 8 bases for J; bases not matched to a gene: 9. The germline V gene encodes CDR1 LNHDA and CDR2 SQIVND (reference sequence). Using reference TRBV19 and TRBJ2-2 for the parts outside the CDR3, the full variable domain is DGGITQSPKYLFRKEGQNVTLSCEQNLNHDAMYWYRQDPGQGLRLIYYSQIVNDFQKGDIAEGYSVSREKKESFPLTVTSAQKNPTAFYLCASRGRQGWGELFFGEGSRLTVL.

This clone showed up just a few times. The CDR3 protein is CASSLGGSSGNTIYF. The CDR3 DNA reads TGCGCCAGCAGCTTGGGAGGGTCCTCTGGAAACACCATATATTTT. This chain uses TRBV5-1 with TRBJ1-3; no firm D call. The CDR3 is 15 amino acids. Germline loops: CDR1 SGHRS, CDR2 YFSETQ. V gave up 0 bases and J gave up 0 bases, with 7 bases separating them.

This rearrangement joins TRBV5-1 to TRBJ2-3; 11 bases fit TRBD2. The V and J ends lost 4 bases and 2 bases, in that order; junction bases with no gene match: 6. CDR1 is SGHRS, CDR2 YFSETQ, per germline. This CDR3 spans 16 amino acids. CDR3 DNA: TGCGCCAGCAGCCTCGGGACTAGCGGACTCACAGATACGCAGTATTTT. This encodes CASSLGTSGLTDTQYF.

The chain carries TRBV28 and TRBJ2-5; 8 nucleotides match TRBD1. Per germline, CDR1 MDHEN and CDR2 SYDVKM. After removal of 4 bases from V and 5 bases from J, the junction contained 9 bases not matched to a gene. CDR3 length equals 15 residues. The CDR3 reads CASSSSGQGRETQYF. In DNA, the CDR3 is TGTGCCAGCAGTTCTTCCGGACAGGGAAGGGAGACCCAGTACTTC. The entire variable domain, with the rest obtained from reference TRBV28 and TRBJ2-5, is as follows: DVKVTQSSRYLVKRTGEKVFLECVQDMDHENMFWYRQDPGLGLRLIYFSYDVKMKEKGDIPEGYSVSREKKERFSLILESASTNQTSMYLCASSSSGQGRETQYFGPGTRLLVL.

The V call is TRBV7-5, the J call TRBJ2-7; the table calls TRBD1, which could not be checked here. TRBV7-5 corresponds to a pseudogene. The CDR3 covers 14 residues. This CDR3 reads CASSLGEQGSEQYF. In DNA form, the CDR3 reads TGTGCCAGCAGCTTGGGCGAACAGGGGTCCGAGCAGTACTTC.

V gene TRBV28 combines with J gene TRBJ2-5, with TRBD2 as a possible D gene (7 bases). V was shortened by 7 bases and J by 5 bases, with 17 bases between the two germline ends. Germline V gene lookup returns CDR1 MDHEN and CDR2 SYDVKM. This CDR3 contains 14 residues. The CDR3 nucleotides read TGTGCCAGCAATGGACGGGGGGCATGGGAGACCCAGTACTTC. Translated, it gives CASNGRGAWETQYF.

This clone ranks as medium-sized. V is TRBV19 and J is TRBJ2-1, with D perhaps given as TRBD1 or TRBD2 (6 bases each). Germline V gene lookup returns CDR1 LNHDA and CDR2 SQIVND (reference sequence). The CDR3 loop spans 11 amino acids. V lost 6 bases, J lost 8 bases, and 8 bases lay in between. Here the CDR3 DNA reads TGTGCCAGTAGAAGGGGGGATGAGCAGTTCTTC. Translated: CASRRGDEQFF.

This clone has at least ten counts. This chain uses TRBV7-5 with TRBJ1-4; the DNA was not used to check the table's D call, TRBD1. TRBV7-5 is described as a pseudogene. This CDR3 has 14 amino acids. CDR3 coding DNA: TGTGCCAGCAGCCCCGGTTCTGGGCAAGAAAAACTGTTTTTT. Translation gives CASSPGSGQEKLFF.